Sequencing of this T cell receptor (beta chain) was carried out in a study of post-analysis software for immune sequencing data (dated by TCRdb to about 2015). Concerning the study at large: Recorded disease courses included relapsing-remitting, secondary progressive and progressive-relapsing multiple sclerosis, with some patients lacking subtype annotation. The multiple sclerosis patient repertoires were compared with about a dozen previously published healthy control repertoires from donors aged about 6 to 28 years. A subset of samples was prepared in parallel using single-end sample barcoding, then pooled and co-amplified after Illumina adapter ligation. What the research found in general, with its limitations: Direct clustering with F measure revealed strong co-clustering of samples prepared in the same batch, which led to a batch-effect correction. The multiple sclerosis patient group was slightly younger than the control group. Compared with controls, multiple sclerosis patients had significantly lower normalized Chao1 diversity, a finding suggesting substantial peripheral T-cell clonal expansion. Patients showed significantly higher frequencies than controls for about 5 TRBV segments, among them TRBV5-6, TRBV5-1 and TRBV20-1.

Concerning this clonotype itself: Which antigen it targets is not known. Base qualities were left out, and no much larger clone turns up one base away.

V lost 5 bases and J lost 0 bases, and the count of bases not matched to a germline gene is 7. From cysteine to phenylalanine, the CDR3 is 16 amino acids long. Only CDR3 DNA remains: 48 bases, in frame from the first base. To prepare the library, PCR was applied. Data came from an Illumina HiSeq 2500. To reduce PCR and sequencing biases, unique molecular identifiers were incorporated into the TCR beta cDNA libraries. Every 1 to 10 million input T cells yielded roughly 500,000 cDNA molecules, meaning each molecule approximated one T cell. The patient libraries were prepared and sequenced using the same protocol as the earlier healthy control dataset. Within a given batch, samples were prepared together, multiplexed and sequenced on the same HiSeq lane. As for the original processing: MIGEC handled the raw barcoded reads, throwing out single-read molecular identifier groups before consensus assembly and CDR3 extraction. VDJtools was used for post-analysis of the clonotype tables, with diversity normalized by down-sampling every dataset to the smallest sample size. Repertoire overlap clustering matched CDR3 amino acid but not nucleotide sequences to correct batch-related cross-sample contamination. TCRdb reprocessed the public reads (quality trimming at Q25 with fastp, clone calling with MiXCR) and kept in-frame beta chains. Merged by CDR3 protein, the rows form single entries marked with the most common genes and DNA. The V and J calls and clone size come from TCRdb's table, not from the authors' own analysis. The table for this sample lists 500,000 to 600,000 distinct CDR3 sequences; 40% to 50% of them were counted only once. The top ten constitute over 1.5% of the sample.

To demonstrate the VDJtools post-analysis software, TCR beta repertoires were profiled from the peripheral blood of about 13 young patients with multiple sclerosis. Multiple sclerosis patients were children and adolescents aged roughly 6 to 17 years. The sequence joins TRBV12-3 or TRBV12-4 to TRBJ1-1, with 9 middle bases fitting TRBD1. The material sequenced was blood. This TCR derives from a girl under 18 with multiple sclerosis. CDR3 sequence: CASSPGQGKLNTEAFF. Read as DNA, the sequence is TGTGCCAGCAGTCCTGGACAGGGGAAATTGAACACTGAAGCTTTCTTT.